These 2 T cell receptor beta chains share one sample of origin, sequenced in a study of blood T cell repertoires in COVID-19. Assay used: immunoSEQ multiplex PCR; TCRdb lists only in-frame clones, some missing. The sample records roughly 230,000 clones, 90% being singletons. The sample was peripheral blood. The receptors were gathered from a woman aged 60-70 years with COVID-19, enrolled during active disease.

The CDR3 is CASSIDNRGSGYTF. CDR3 nucleotides: TGTGCCAGTAGTATAGACAACCGGGGGAGCGGCTACACCTTC. The chain employs TRBV19 and TRBJ1-2; a possible D gene is TRBD1 (5 bases). Per the germline V gene, CDR1 is LNHDA and CDR2 is SQIVND (reference sequence). This CDR3 contains 14 residues. Trimming shortened V by 0 bases and J by 8 bases, and 13 bases separated the two germline ends.

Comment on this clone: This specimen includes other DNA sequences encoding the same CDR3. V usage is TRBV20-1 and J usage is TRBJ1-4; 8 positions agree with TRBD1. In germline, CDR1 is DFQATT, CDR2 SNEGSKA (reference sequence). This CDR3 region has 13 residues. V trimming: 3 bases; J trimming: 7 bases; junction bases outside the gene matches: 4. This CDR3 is CSASRTGSEKLFF. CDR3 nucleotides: TGCAGTGCTAGTCGGACAGGGAGTGAAAAACTGTTTTTT.